This T cell receptor (beta chain) was captured by sequencing in a study of Ad26.COV2.S vaccination and SARS-CoV-2 variants. In the study overall: The COV1001 Ad26.COV2.S trial arm included the donor.

Produced via immunoSEQ multiplex PCR; TCRdb's table is partial and in-frame only. Of approximately 400,000 clones listed, around 83% were seen once; the top ten hold 2.5% to 3.5%. The treatment is: around 19 received Ad26.COV2.S at low or high dose, single or two shots; roughly 5 received placebo; per-sample allocation not given. The investigators took samples on day 63 after the first vaccine or placebo injection. Study-level points and caveats: Vaccinees displayed broader spike-specific TCR repertoires than placebo recipients.

V lost 10 bases, J lost 0 bases, and 5 bases stayed unmatched. The V gene's germline CDR1 is MNHEY and CDR2 SVGAGI. The CDR3 has 13 amino acids. With regard to this clone: Its specificity is unknown.

This sample comprised peripheral blood, obtained in a trial of Ad26.COV2.S vaccine versus placebo. The TCR originated in a person aged 18-60 years who received the Ad26.COV2.S COVID-19 vaccine or a placebo. V gene TRBV6-5 combines with J gene TRBJ2-7, with 8 nucleotides matching TRBD1. The CDR3 DNA reads as TGTGCCACCCGGACAGGGTTCTCCTACGAGCAGTACTTC. Translating gives CATRTGFSYEQYF.